In this sample, the clone carrying this T cell receptor (beta chain) turned up a few times. Its antigen is not identified. Gene names are mouse gene names. The observed sequence ends 4 residues before the CDR3 terminus, with the missing tail filled in from the germline J gene. This sample also contains other DNA sequences that code for the same CDR3. This entry comes from a study of CD8+ T cells in alopecia areata. Study as a whole: Female C3H/HeJ mice aged roughly 6-10 weeks were given skin from C3H/HeJ graft donors, roughly 6-13 months old, that had spontaneous alopecia. Broader study findings: Especially in alopecia totalis/universalis, lesional scalp showed greater clonality than normal scalp did. Mice showed clearer TCR sharing than patients did, a gap that was possibly HLA-related.

Germline CDR1 and CDR2: NSQYPW and LRSPGD (reference sequence). CDR3 length: 13 residues. RNA, once extracted, was reverse transcribed into cDNA for use as the sequencing template. The data were produced by immunoSEQ multiplex PCR, yet TCRdb's version contains in-frame clones alone and is incomplete. Found here are 290,000 or so clones, no singletons; the ten largest cover roughly 1.2%. Cell sorting was performed on pooled cutaneous lymph node cells with CD4, CD8alpha, NKG2D, NKG2ACE and other markers. The rearrangement uses TRBV1 and TRBJ2-5, with TRBD1 matching over 8 bases. This clonotype was sampled from a C3H/HeJ mouse with alopecia areata. The mouse line has the MHC haplotype H2-k. Source material: CD4+ T cells sorted from a lymph node. Partial CDR3 DNA: TGCACCTGCAGTGGGACAGGGAAGGAC. It translates to CTCSGTGKD. The whole CDR3 reads CTCSGTGKDTQYF. Filled out from reference TRBV1 and TRBJ2-5, the complete variable domain reads VTLLEQNPRWRLVPRGQAVNLRCILKNSQYPWMSWYQQDLQKQLQWLFTLRSPGDKEVKSLPGADYLATRVTDTELRLQVANMSQGRTLYCTCSGTGKDTQYFGPGTRLLVL.